This T cell receptor (beta chain) derives from a study of T-cell reconstitution after alpha-beta-depleted transplantation in children. Study findings and constraints: Reported findings indicate that, about two months after transplant, alpha-beta T cells came from several hundred expanded clones, which were derived from non-depleted graft cells. A year post-transplant, T-cell counts and diversity derived mostly from newly produced T cells. There were some patients whose high TCRbeta diversity at day 60 came from surviving recipient T cells and thymic progenitors.

Unique molecular identifiers were incorporated when the TCRbeta library was constructed. TCRdb re-called the PCR reads with MiXCR, one entry per CDR3 protein. The sample lists more than 400,000 distinct CDR3 sequences, roughly 10% occurring once. About this clonotype itself: Its antigen is still unknown.

Deletions cut 5 bases from V and 0 bases from J, with 17 bases between. This CDR3 is 17 amino acids long. Germline CDR1 reads SGHTA; CDR2 reads FQGNSA. This chain connects TRBV7-2 to TRBJ2-1; the D gene is possibly TRBD1 (5 bases). The receptor was derived from a female patient aged 2-15 years who had a stem cell transplant for aplastic anemia, so the T cells may come from the graft donor. The material sequenced was PBMCs, mostly from graft donor cells, taken 180 days after TCRalphabeta/CD19-depleted stem cell transplant. The CDR3 DNA follows: TGTGCCAGCAGCCTTAGACAGCCACGGAGCTCCTACAATGAGCAGTTCTTC. Translation gives CASSLRQPRSSYNEQFF.